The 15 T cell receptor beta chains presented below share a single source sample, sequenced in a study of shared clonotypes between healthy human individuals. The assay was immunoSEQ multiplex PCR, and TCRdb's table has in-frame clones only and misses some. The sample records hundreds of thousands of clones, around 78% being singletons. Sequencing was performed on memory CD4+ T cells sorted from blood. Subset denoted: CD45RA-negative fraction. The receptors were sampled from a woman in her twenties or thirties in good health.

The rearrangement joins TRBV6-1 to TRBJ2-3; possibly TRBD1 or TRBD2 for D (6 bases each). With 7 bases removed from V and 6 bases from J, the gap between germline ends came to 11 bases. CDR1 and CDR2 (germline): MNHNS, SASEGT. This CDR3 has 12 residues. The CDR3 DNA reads TGTGCCAGCAAGGACAGCGGGGATACGCAGTATTTT. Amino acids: CASKDSGDTQYF.

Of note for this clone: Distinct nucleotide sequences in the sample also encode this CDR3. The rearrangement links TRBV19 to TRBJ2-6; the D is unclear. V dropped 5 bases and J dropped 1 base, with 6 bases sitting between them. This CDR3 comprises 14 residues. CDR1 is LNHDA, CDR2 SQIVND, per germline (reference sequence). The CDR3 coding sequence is TGTGCCAGTAGTCTAGGTTCTGGGGCCAACGTCCTGACTTTC. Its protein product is CASSLGSGANVLTF.

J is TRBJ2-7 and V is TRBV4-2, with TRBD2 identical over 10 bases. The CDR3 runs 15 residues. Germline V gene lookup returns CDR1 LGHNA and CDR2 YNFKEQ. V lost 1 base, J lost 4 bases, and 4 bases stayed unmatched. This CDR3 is CASSQGNSGRYEQYF. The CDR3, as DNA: TGTGCCAGCAGCCAAGGAAATAGCGGGAGGTACGAGCAGTACTTC.

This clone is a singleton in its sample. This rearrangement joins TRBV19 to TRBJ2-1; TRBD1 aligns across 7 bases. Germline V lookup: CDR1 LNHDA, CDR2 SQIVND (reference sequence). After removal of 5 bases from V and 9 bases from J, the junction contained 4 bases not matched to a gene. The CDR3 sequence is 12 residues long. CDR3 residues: CASSVQGFEQFF. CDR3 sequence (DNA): TGTGCCAGTAGTGTACAGGGGTTTGAGCAGTTCTTC.

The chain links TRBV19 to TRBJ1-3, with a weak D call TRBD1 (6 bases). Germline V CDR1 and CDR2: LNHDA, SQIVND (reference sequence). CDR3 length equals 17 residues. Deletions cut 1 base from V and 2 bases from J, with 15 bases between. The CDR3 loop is CASSIGDTGLAGNTIYF. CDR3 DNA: TGTGCCAGTAGTATAGGGGACACTGGGCTCGCTGGAAACACCATATATTTT.

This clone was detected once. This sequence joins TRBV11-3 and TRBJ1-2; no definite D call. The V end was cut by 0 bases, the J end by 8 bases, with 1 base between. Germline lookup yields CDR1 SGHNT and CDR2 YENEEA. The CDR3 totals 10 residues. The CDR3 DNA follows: TGTGCCAGCAGCTTAGAAGGCTACACCTTC. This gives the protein CASSLEGYTF.

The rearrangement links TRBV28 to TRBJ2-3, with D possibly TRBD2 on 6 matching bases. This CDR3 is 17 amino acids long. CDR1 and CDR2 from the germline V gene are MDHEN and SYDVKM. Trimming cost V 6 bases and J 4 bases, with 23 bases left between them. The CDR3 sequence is CASSFSSAGSSADTQYF. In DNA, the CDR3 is TGTGCCAGCAGCTTCTCCTCTGCCGGGAGTAGTGCAGATACGCAGTATTTT.

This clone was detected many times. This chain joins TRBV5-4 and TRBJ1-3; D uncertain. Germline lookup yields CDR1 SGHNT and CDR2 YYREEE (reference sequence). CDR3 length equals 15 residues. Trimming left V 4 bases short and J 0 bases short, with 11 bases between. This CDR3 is CASSRDGSSGNTIYF. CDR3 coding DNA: TGTGCCAGCAGCAGAGACGGAAGCTCTGGAAACACCATATATTTT.

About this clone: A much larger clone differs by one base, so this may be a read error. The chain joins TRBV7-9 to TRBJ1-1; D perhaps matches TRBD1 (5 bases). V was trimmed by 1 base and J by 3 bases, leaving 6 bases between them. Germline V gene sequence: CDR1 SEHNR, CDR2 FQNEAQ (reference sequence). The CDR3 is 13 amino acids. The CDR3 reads CASSLGGDTEAFF. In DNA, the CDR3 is TGTGCCAGCAGCTTAGGGGGGGACACTGAAGCTTTCTTT.

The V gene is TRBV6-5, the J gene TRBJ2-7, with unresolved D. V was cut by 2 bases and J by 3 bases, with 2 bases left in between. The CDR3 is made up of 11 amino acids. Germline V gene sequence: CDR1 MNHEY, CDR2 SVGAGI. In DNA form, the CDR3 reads TGTGCCAGCAGTTACCGCTACGAGCAGTACTTC. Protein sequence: CASSYRYEQYF.

The DNA for the CDR3 is TGTGCCAGCAGTTTAGGGAGGGTAGCTGAAGCTTTCTTT. It translates to CASSLGRVAEAFF. V gene TRBV28 combines with J gene TRBJ1-1; D gene uncertain. Germline assignment: CDR1 MDHEN and CDR2 SYDVKM. V was clipped by 2 bases and J by 6 bases, with 10 bases between them. CDR3 length: 13 residues. Together with reference TRBV28 and TRBJ1-1, the CDR3 gives the full variable domain: DVKVTQSSRYLVKRTGEKVFLECVQDMDHENMFWYRQDPGLGLRLIYFSYDVKMKEKGDIPEGYSVSREKKERFSLILESASTNQTSMYLCASSLGRVAEAFFGQGTRLTVV.

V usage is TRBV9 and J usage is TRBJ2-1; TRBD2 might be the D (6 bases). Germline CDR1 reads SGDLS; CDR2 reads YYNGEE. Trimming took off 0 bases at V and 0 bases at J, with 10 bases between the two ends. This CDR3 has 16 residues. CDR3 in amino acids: CASSVAAGSSYNEQFF. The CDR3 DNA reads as TGTGCCAGCAGCGTAGCAGCGGGCAGCTCCTACAATGAGCAGTTCTTC.

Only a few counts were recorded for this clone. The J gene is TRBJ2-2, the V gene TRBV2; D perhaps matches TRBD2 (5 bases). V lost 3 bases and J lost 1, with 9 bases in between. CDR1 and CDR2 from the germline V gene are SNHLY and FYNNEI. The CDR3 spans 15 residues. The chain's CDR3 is CASSDERENTGELFF. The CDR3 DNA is TGTGCCAGCAGTGATGAGAGGGAGAACACCGGGGAGCTGTTTTTT.

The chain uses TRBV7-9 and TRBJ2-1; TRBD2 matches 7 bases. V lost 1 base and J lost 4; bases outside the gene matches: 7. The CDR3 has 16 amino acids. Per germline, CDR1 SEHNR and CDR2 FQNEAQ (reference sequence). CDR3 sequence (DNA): TGTGCCAGCAGCTTAGGAGGGAGGGCCGGTTACAATGAGCAGTTCTTC. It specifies CASSLGGRAGYNEQFF.

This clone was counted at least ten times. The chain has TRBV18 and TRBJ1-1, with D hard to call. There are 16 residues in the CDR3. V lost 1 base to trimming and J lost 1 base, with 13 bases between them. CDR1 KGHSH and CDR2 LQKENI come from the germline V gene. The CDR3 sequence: CASSPRQLVGNTEAFF. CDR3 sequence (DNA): TGTGCCAGCTCACCACGCCAACTCGTTGGGAACACTGAAGCTTTCTTT. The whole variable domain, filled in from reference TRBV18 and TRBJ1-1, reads NAGVMQNPRHLVRRRGQEARLRCSPMKGHSHVYWYRQLPEEGLKFMVYLQKENIIDESGMPKERFSAEFPKEGPSILRIQQVVRGDSAAYFCASSPRQLVGNTEAFFGQGTRLTVV.